This T cell receptor beta chain was observed in a study of blood T cell repertoires in COVID-19. Across the study: There were acute and convalescent COVID-19 samples, and they came from the United States, Italy and Spain. The analysed material was cDNA or gDNA that came from T cells, B-cell-depleted T cells, or PBMCs.

CDR3 length equals 16 residues. Germline V lookup: CDR1 LNHDA, CDR2 SQIVND (reference sequence). V lost 8 bases to trimming and J lost 0 bases, with 17 bases between them. As originally analysed: From reference gene primer amplification, estimates of nucleated cell counts were derived. Data came from immunoSEQ multiplex PCR; TCRdb stores just in-frame clones and leaves some out. That table gives V, J and clone size, and the DNA gave D and trimming. Here the sample spans approximately 300,000 clones, roughly 91% being singletons. Sequenced material: peripheral blood. The clonotype originates from a man aged 25-45 years with acute or convalescent COVID-19. The chain carries TRBV19 and TRBJ2-4; perhaps TRBD1 as D (5 bases). In DNA, the CDR3 is TGTGCCAGTGGATACCAGGGATTATTAGCCAAAAACATTCAGTACTTC. This gives the protein CASGYQGLLAKNIQYF. The entire variable domain, with the rest obtained from reference TRBV19 and TRBJ2-4, is as follows: DGGITQSPKYLFRKEGQNVTLSCEQNLNHDAMYWYRQDPGQGLRLIYYSQIVNDFQKGDIAEGYSVSREKKESFPLTVTSAQKNPTAFYLCASGYQGLLAKNIQYFGAGTRLSVL.